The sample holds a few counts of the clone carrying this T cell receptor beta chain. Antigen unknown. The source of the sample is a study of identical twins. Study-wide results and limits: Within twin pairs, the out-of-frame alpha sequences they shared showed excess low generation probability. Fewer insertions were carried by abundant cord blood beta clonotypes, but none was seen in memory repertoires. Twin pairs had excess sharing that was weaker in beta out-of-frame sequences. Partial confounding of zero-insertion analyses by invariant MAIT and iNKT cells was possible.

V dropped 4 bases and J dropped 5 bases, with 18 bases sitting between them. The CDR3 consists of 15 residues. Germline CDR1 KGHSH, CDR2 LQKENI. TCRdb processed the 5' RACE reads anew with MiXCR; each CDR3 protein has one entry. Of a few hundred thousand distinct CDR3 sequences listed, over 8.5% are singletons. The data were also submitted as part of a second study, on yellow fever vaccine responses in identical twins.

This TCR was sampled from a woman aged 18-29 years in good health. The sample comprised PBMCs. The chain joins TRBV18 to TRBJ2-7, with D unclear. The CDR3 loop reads CASSHSGGVVDEQYF. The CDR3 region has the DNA TGTGCCAGCTCACACAGTGGTGGGGTTGTCGACGAGCAGTACTTC.